This TCR beta chain originates from a study of T cell responses to AZD1222 COVID-19 vaccine. General study findings and limits: Clonal diversity was possibly underestimated; the donors were predominantly white British and more often female.

This CDR3 is built from 15 residues. Germline CDR1 and CDR2: KGHSH and LQKENI. The germline V and J ends were trimmed by 2 bases and 5 bases, with 14 bases remaining between them. TCRdb's copy holds only in-frame clones and misses some; the assay was immunoSEQ multiplex PCR. This repertoire shows roughly 150,000 clones, 90% found once; its top ten account for less than 6.5%. As concerns this clone: Antigen specificity is unknown.

The sample in question was peripheral blood, obtained 28 days after the second AZD1222 dose. The receptor was isolated from an adult who received the AZD1222 COVID-19 vaccine. This sequence joins TRBV18 and TRBJ2-3; unclear D gene. The chain's CDR3 is CASSPSSDPGDTQYF. CDR3 DNA: TGTGCCAGCTCACCATCCTCGGACCCGGGAGATACGCAGTATTTT.